A selection of T cell receptor beta chains follows, all from one sample in a study of CD8+CD57+ T cells in acquired aplastic anemia. TCRdb independently ran MiXCR on the reads; one entry per CDR3 protein. This table holds about 180,000 distinct CDR3 sequences, around 60% found once. Sequencing was carried out using sorted CD4+, CD8+, or CD8+CD57+ T cells (not recorded which) from PBMCs. Receptor source: a human donor with aplastic anemia. Both conserved end residues are part of each CDR3. Each record gives: clone size, V gene, D gene, CDR3 length, J gene, CDR3 protein, CDR3 DNA. D genes are given only for firm matches. Clone size is given for some rows only: seen once, a few or many times, or a class if the clone is expanded.

size: few
V: TRBV9
D: TRBD1
length: 14
J: TRBJ1-1
CDR3: CASSVQQGGAEAFF
DNA: TGTGCCAGCAGCGTTCAACAGGGGGGAGCTGAAGCTTTCTTT

size: once
V: TRBV2
D: -
length: 14
J: TRBJ1-1
CDR3: CASGPREGRTEAFF
DNA: TGTGCCAGCGGCCCGCGGGAAGGGAGGACTGAAGCTTTCTTT

size: -
V: TRBV2
D: -
length: 14
J: TRBJ1-1
CDR3: CASSEAFGNTEAFF
DNA: TGTGCCAGCAGTGAAGCTTTCGGGAACACTGAAGCTTTCTTT

size: -
V: TRBV2
D: -
length: 13
J: TRBJ1-6
CDR3: CASSSLNNSPLHF
DNA: TGTGCCAGCAGTTCACTAAATAATTCACCCCTCCACTTT

size: many
V: TRBV6-2/TRBV6-3
D: -
length: 13
J: TRBJ1-5
CDR3: CASSSAGHQPQHF
DNA: TGTGCCAGCAGTTCCGCAGGGCATCAGCCCCAGCATTTT

size: few
V: TRBV2
D: -
length: 14
J: TRBJ2-2
CDR3: CASKAGGYTGELFF
DNA: TGTGCCAGCAAGGCAGGGGGGTACACCGGGGAGCTGTTTTTT

size: once
V: TRBV7-8
D: TRBD1
length: 14
J: TRBJ2-3
CDR3: CASSSRTGSDTQYF
DNA: TGTGCCAGCAGCTCGCGGACAGGGTCAGATACGCAGTATTTT

size: many
V: TRBV5-8
D: TRBD2
length: 16
J: TRBJ2-1
CDR3: CASSLISGPTYNEQFF
DNA: TGTGCCAGCAGCTTAATTAGCGGGCCGACTTACAATGAGCAGTTCTTC

size: -
V: TRBV2
D: TRBD1
length: 15
J: TRBJ2-7
CDR3: CASVEGTGLLGEQYF
DNA: TGTGCCAGCGTTGAAGGGACAGGGCTCCTGGGCGAGCAGTACTTC

size: -
V: TRBV10-3
D: -
length: 13
J: TRBJ2-7
CDR3: CASTGALTYEQYF
DNA: TGTGCCAGCACCGGGGCACTCACCTACGAGCAGTACTTC

size: many
V: TRBV5-4
D: TRBD1
length: 15
J: TRBJ2-5
CDR3: CASSKGTGTGETQYF
DNA: TGTGCCAGCAGCAAAGGGACAGGGACGGGAGAGACCCAGTACTTC

size: -
V: TRBV19
D: TRBD1
length: 11
J: TRBJ1-2
CDR3: CASSSGTGYTF
DNA: TGTGCCAGTAGTTCGGGGACAGGATACACCTTC

size: many
V: TRBV7-9
D: TRBD1
length: 14
J: TRBJ1-1
CDR3: CASSFRQGSTEAFF
DNA: TGTGCCAGCAGCTTCCGACAGGGGAGCACTGAAGCTTTCTTT

size: many
V: TRBV7-6
D: -
length: 13
J: TRBJ2-1
CDR3: CASSLAPTNEQFF
DNA: TGTGCCAGCAGCTTAGCGCCAACTAATGAGCAGTTCTTC

size: -
V: TRBV10-3
D: -
length: 18
J: TRBJ1-4
CDR3: CAISASTGDGGSEEKLFF
DNA: TGTGCCATCAGTGCCTCTACGGGGGATGGGGGAAGTGAGGAAAAACTGTTTTTT

size: -
V: TRBV5-1
D: -
length: 14
J: TRBJ2-1
CDR3: CASSVTGTYNEQFF
DNA: TGCGCCAGCAGCGTAACAGGGACCTACAATGAGCAGTTCTTC

size: many
V: TRBV5-7
D: TRBD1
length: 13
J: TRBJ1-4
CDR3: CASRSTGGEKLFF
DNA: TGTGCCAGCAGGTCGACAGGGGGGGAAAAACTGTTTTTT

size: once
V: TRBV7-9
D: -
length: 13
J: TRBJ2-1
CDR3: CASSLHGDDEQFF
DNA: TGTGCCAGCAGCTTACACGGGGACGATGAGCAGTTCTTC

size: many
V: TRBV6-5
D: -
length: 14
J: TRBJ2-1
CDR3: CASSYSSSDNEQFF
DNA: TGTGCCAGCAGTTACTCGTCCTCAGACAATGAGCAGTTCTTC

size: once
V: TRBV9
D: TRBD2
length: 14
J: TRBJ2-1
CDR3: CASSVPSGSHEQFF
DNA: TGTGCCAGCAGCGTACCTAGCGGGAGCCATGAGCAGTTCTTC

size: few
V: TRBV7-2
D: TRBD2
length: 17
J: TRBJ2-7
CDR3: CASSLGGWGGRPYEQYF
DNA: TGTGCCAGCAGCTTAGGGGGTTGGGGCGGGAGACCGTACGAGCAGTACTTC

size: many
V: TRBV7-9
D: -
length: 14
J: TRBJ1-1
CDR3: CASSLPTQNTEAFF
DNA: TGTGCCAGCAGCTTACCGACACAGAACACTGAAGCTTTCTTT

size: -
V: TRBV2
D: -
length: 11
J: TRBJ2-5
CDR3: CASLDRQTQYF
DNA: TGTGCCAGCCTAGACCGACAGACCCAGTACTTC

size: -
V: TRBV7-3
D: TRBD2
length: 16
J: TRBJ2-5
CDR3: CASSPAGVGPQETQYF
DNA: TGTGCCAGCAGCCCCGCGGGAGTGGGGCCCCAAGAGACCCAGTACTTC

size: -
V: TRBV29-1
D: TRBD2
length: 14
J: TRBJ2-5
CDR3: CSVGIRGGQETQYF
DNA: TGCAGCGTTGGAATTCGCGGGGGCCAAGAGACCCAGTACTTC

size: -
V: TRBV15
D: TRBD1
length: 15
J: TRBJ1-4
CDR3: CATSRAGQLNEKLFF
DNA: TGTGCCACCAGCAGAGCGGGACAGCTTAATGAAAAACTGTTTTTT

size: many
V: TRBV6-1
D: TRBD2
length: 15
J: TRBJ2-3
CDR3: CASSEYSGGTDTQYF
DNA: TGTGCCAGCAGTGAATATAGCGGGGGCACAGATACGCAGTATTTT

size: once
V: TRBV24-1
D: -
length: 15
J: TRBJ1-4
CDR3: CATSDPGTDNEELFF
DNA: TGTGCCACCAGTGACCCCGGGACGGACAATGAAGAACTGTTTTTT

size: -
V: TRBV19
D: -
length: 14
J: TRBJ1-6
CDR3: CASSPDTTSSPLHF
DNA: TGTGCCAGTAGTCCAGACACGACGAGTTCACCCCTCCACTTT

size: few
V: TRBV7-9
D: TRBD1
length: 15
J: TRBJ2-1
CDR3: CASSPRQGVYNEQFF
DNA: TGTGCCAGCAGCCCCCGACAGGGGGTCTACAATGAGCAGTTCTTC

size: many
V: TRBV18
D: TRBD1
length: 14
J: TRBJ2-7
CDR3: CASSPSGGTYEQYF
DNA: TGTGCCAGCTCACCCTCAGGGGGCACGTACGAGCAGTACTTC

size: -
V: TRBV10-3
D: TRBD2
length: 20
J: TRBJ2-2
CDR3: CAISESIPPSGGFLVGELFF
DNA: TGTGCCATCAGTGAGTCGATCCCCCCTAGCGGGGGGTTCCTTGTCGGGGAGCTGTTTTTT

size: -
V: TRBV2
D: -
length: 15
J: TRBJ1-5
CDR3: CASSVRDYEQYFGHF
DNA: -

size: -
V: TRBV20-1
D: TRBD2
length: 14
J: TRBJ2-7
CDR3: CSAKAGLAGVEQYF
DNA: TGCAGTGCTAAAGCGGGACTAGCGGGGGTGGAGCAGTACTTC

size: -
V: TRBV7-2
D: TRBD1
length: 16
J: TRBJ2-2
CDR3: CASSFSGGSGHGELFF
DNA: TGTGCCAGCAGCTTTTCAGGGGGATCGGGGCACGGGGAGCTGTTTTTT

size: -
V: TRBV5-1
D: -
length: 13
J: TRBJ2-7
CDR3: CASSSLTPYEQYF
DNA: TGCGCCAGCAGCTCTCTGACCCCCTACGAGCAGTACTTC

size: few
V: TRBV4-1
D: -
length: 15
J: TRBJ2-7
CDR3: CASSQTTGTQYEQYF
DNA: TGCGCCAGCAGCCAAACAACCGGGACACAATACGAGCAGTACTTC

size: few
V: TRBV15
D: -
length: 13
J: TRBJ1-2
CDR3: CATSRPGLYGYTF
DNA: TGTGCCACCAGCCGTCCGGGACTTTATGGCTACACCTTC

size: -
V: TRBV29-1
D: -
length: 14
J: TRBJ1-2
CDR3: CSVEVWQGGGGYTF
DNA: TGCAGCGTTGAGGTCTGGCAGGGAGGAGGTGGCTACACCTTC

size: once
V: TRBV19
D: -
length: 15
J: TRBJ2-6
CDR3: CASSPWEAGANVLTF
DNA: TGTGCCAGTAGTCCCTGGGAGGCTGGGGCCAACGTCCTGACTTTC

size: -
V: TRBV29-1
D: -
length: 11
J: TRBJ1-2
CDR3: CSVLTGGGYTF
DNA: TGCAGCGTCTTGACGGGAGGCGGCTACACCTTC

size: -
V: TRBV7-8
D: -
length: 16
J: TRBJ1-5
CDR3: CASSSSMGEHNQPQHF
DNA: TGTGCCAGCAGTTCTTCAATGGGAGAGCATAATCAGCCCCAGCATTTT